This T cell receptor (beta chain) comes out of a study of blood T cell repertoires in COVID-19. Across the study: Symptom resolution, clearance, or two negative PCRs marked donors in Cohort 3 as recovered. PBMCs, B-cell-depleted T cells, or T cells were the source of the cDNA or gDNA that made up the material.

Assay used: immunoSEQ multiplex PCR; TCRdb lists only in-frame clones, some missing. The data hold roughly 190,000 clones, with roughly 86% observed a single time. CDR1 is LGHNA, CDR2 YSLEER, per germline. The CDR3 extends over 16 amino acids. Trimming cost V 4 bases and J 4 bases; bases outside gene matches: 5. The material sequenced was PBMCs or T cells enriched from blood (not recorded which). J is TRBJ2-2 and V is TRBV4-3, with 11 bases fitting TRBD2. This sequence was found in a woman aged 40 to 50 in a cohort exposed to, infected with or recovered from COVID-19 (not recorded which). The CDR3 protein is CASSLAGTSGTGELFF. The CDR3 DNA sequence: TGCGCCAGCAGCCTAGCCGGGACTAGCGGCACCGGGGAGCTGTTTTTT.